The 10 T cell receptor beta chains given below trace back to one sample, sequenced in a study of T-cell memory formation after mild COVID-19. TCRdb redid the calling of the 5' RACE reads with MiXCR, one entry per CDR3 protein. The sample shows a few hundred thousand distinct CDR3 sequences, 14% of them seen only once. The sequenced sample consisted of PBMCs or a T cell subset sorted from them (not recorded which). Receptors originate from a young man who had mild COVID-19 (a few samples of this study predate the infection). Cell type and time point are not known.

The table lists this clonotype with a few counts. CDR3 residues: CASTQVWGDSPLHF. DNA for the CDR3: TGTGCCAGCACCCAGGTTTGGGGGGATTCACCCCTCCACTTT. The chain joins TRBV2 to TRBJ1-6, with a possible D match to TRBD1 (5 bases). Looked up from germline, CDR1 is SNHLY and CDR2 is FYNNEI. V lost 7 bases and J 8 bases, leaving 15 bases between the germline ends. The CDR3 has 14 residues.

The CDR3 protein is CSGTTAYEQYF. DNA for the CDR3: TGCAGTGGGACAACCGCCTACGAGCAGTACTTC. This chain uses TRBV20-1 with TRBJ2-7; a possible D gene is TRBD1 (5 bases). V lost 7 bases and J lost 2, with 9 bases in between. This CDR3 comprises 11 residues. In germline, CDR1 is DFQATT, CDR2 SNEGSKA (reference sequence).

The chain links TRBV6-5 to TRBJ2-3, with D unresolved. The CDR3 spans 18 residues. V lost 0 bases, J lost 3 bases, and 19 bases lay in between. Germline loops: CDR1 MNHEY, CDR2 SVGAGI. DNA for the CDR3: TGTGCCAGCAGTTACTCTAGCCGTTTGGCGGTTCGGACAGATACGCAGTATTTT. This sequence encodes CASSYSSRLAVRTDTQYF.

The rearrangement uses TRBV6-4 and TRBJ2-1; D tentatively reads TRBD1 or TRBD2 (6 bases each). V was trimmed by 7 bases and J by 0 bases, leaving 16 bases between them. There are 16 residues in the CDR3. Germline CDR1 MRHNA, CDR2 SNTAGT. The chain's CDR3 is CASNPEGGSSYNEQFF. In DNA, the CDR3 is TGTGCCAGCAACCCTGAGGGGGGAAGCTCCTACAATGAGCAGTTCTTC.

The rearrangement joins TRBV5-1 to TRBJ2-5, with a tentative D call TRBD2 (6 bases). The CDR3 consists of 14 residues. CDR1 and CDR2 (germline): SGHRS, YFSETQ. Trimming took 7 bases from V and 5 from J, leaving 18 bases between them. The CDR3 DNA follows: TGCGCCAGCCGGGGGACCGAGAAGCGGGAGACCCAGTACTTC. This translates into CASRGTEKRETQYF. Combining the CDR3 with reference TRBV5-1 and TRBJ2-5 gives the whole variable domain KAGVTQTPRYLIKTRGQQVTLSCSPISGHRSVSWYQQTPGQGLQFLFEYFSETQRNKGNFPGRFSGRQFSNSRSEMNVSTLELGDSALYLCASRGTEKRETQYFGPGTRLLVL.

This clonotype was recorded a few times. The J gene is TRBJ2-4, the V gene TRBV28; a weak D match, TRBD1 (7 bases). Looked up from germline, CDR1 is MDHEN and CDR2 is SYDVKM. V was cut by 6 bases and J by 1 base, with 19 bases left in between. The CDR3 runs 17 residues. The CDR3 DNA is TGTGCCAGCAGCCCAGGGGGGTGGGTCACCGCCAAAAACATTCAGTACTTC. This gives the protein CASSPGGWVTAKNIQYF.

This clonotype was counted only a few times. V is TRBV11-2 and J is TRBJ2-3, with D maybe TRBD2 (7 bases). The V end was cut by 0 bases, the J end by 2 bases, with 9 bases between. The germline gives CDR1 SGHAT, CDR2 FQNNGV. This CDR3 spans 15 amino acids. The CDR3 here is CASSLDRGATDTQYF. The CDR3 DNA follows: TGTGCCAGCAGCTTAGATCGGGGGGCCACAGATACGCAGTATTTT.

This clonotype was seen more than once but under ten times. The V gene is TRBV5-5, the J gene TRBJ2-7; 7 bases line up with TRBD2. The V gene's germline CDR1 is SGHKS and CDR2 YYEKEE (reference sequence). This CDR3 contains 13 residues. V shed 3 bases, J shed 2 bases, and the junction held 2 bases outside the gene matches. The CDR3: CASSYGGTYEQYV. The CDR3 DNA reads TGTGCCAGCAGCTACGGGGGGACCTACGAGCAGTACGTC.

The chain uses TRBV5-1 and TRBJ2-3; D uncertain. CDR3 length equals 12 residues. From germline, CDR1 is SGHRS and CDR2 YFSETQ. Trimming removed 5 bases at V and 9 bases at J, with 13 bases between. This chain's CDR3 is CASSRDKWTQYF. The CDR3 DNA reads TGCGCCAGCAGTCGTGACAAGTGGACGCAGTATTTT.

The chain employs TRBV7-9 and TRBJ2-7, with TRBD1 as a possible D gene (5 bases). The germline V gene has CDR1 SEHNR and CDR2 FQNEAQ (reference sequence). The CDR3 contains 12 residues. With 3 bases removed from V and 6 bases from J, the gap between germline ends came to 9 bases. Here the CDR3 reads CASSLQGSEQYV. The CDR3 DNA sequence: TGTGCCAGCAGCTTGCAGGGTAGCGAGCAGTACGTC.